The clone carrying this T cell receptor (beta chain) was detected many times. This entry belongs to a study of T-cell reconstitution after alpha-beta-depleted transplantation in children. This CDR3 comprises 13 residues. Germline CDR1 is DFQATT and CDR2 is SNEGSKA (reference sequence). The V gene lost 0 bases and the J gene lost 2 bases, with 7 bases spanning the gap. Using unique molecular identifiers, the investigators prepared the TCRbeta library. TCRdb reprocessed the PCR reads with MiXCR, giving one entry per CDR3 protein. The sample yields over 400,000 distinct CDR3 sequences, approximately 12% seen once.

This sequence joins TRBV20-1 and TRBJ2-5; possibly TRBD2 for D (5 bases). This receptor was identified in a human donor who donated a stem cell graft to a child with combined immunodeficiency. Here the sequenced sample was PBMCs from the stem cell graft donor, taken from the stem cell graft. CDR3 residues: CSARDPGQETQYF. CDR3 DNA sequence: TGCAGTGCTAGAGATCCGGGGCAAGAGACCCAGTACTTC.